The rows below give T cell receptor beta chains drawn from one sample of a study of shared clonotypes between healthy human individuals. Here immunoSEQ multiplex PCR was the method, and the copy in TCRdb shows in-frame clones only, minus some. This table holds about 480,000 clones, around 79% found once. The sample consisted of PBMCs. The receptors were gathered from a woman between 40 and 50 years old in good health. Some clones in this sample may be carry-over from other donors' samples. Both conserved end residues are part of each CDR3. D genes are given only for firm matches. Size is stated for part of the rows, as once, few or many counts, or as a class when the clone is expanded.

once | TRBJ2-2 | TRBD1 | TRBV11-3 | CASSLTGGTTGELFF | TGTGCCAGCAGCTTGACAGGGGGCACCACCGGGGAGCTGTTTTTT
. | TRBJ2-1 | TRBD2 | TRBV19 | CASRISSGHKSGDYNEQFF | TGTGCCAGTAGAATTTCTAGCGGGCACAAGAGCGGGGACTACAATGAGCAGTTCTTC
. | TRBJ2-2 | . | TRBV5-1 | CASSFTGLTGELFF | TGCGCCAGCAGCTTCACAGGGCTCACCGGGGAGCTGTTTTTT
. | TRBJ2-1 | TRBD2 | TRBV19 | CASTPLAGLYNEQFF | TGTGCCAGTACCCCACTAGCGGGGCTTTACAATGAGCAGTTCTTC
. | TRBJ2-1 | TRBD1 | TRBV28 | CASSQQGASYNEQFF | TGTGCCAGCAGCCAACAGGGGGCCTCCTACAATGAGCAGTTCTTC
. | TRBJ2-2 | . | TRBV11-2 | CASSSLAPSAGGYTGELFF | TGTGCCAGCAGCTCCCTAGCTCCATCGGCAGGGGGGTACACCGGGGAGCTGTTTTTT
. | TRBJ2-3 | TRBD1 | TRBV7-2 | CASSRGQGASTDTQYF | TGTGCCAGCAGCCGGGGACAGGGGGCGAGCACAGATACGCAGTATTTT
. | TRBJ2-1 | TRBD2 | TRBV5-1 | CASSPLTGTSGRNEQFF | TGCGCCAGCAGCCCACTCACCGGGACTAGCGGGAGGAATGAGCAGTTCTTC
. | TRBJ2-7 | TRBD2 | TRBV6-1 | CASSEGPGLEDYEQYF | TGTGCCAGCAGTGAGGGACCGGGACTAGAGGACTACGAGCAGTACTTC
. | TRBJ2-5 | TRBD2 | TRBV9 | CASSAGASGRETQYF | TGTGCCAGCAGCGCCGGGGCTAGCGGGAGGGAGACCCAGTACTTC